Shown below are 25 T cell receptor beta chains from a single sample sequenced in a study of blood T cells in healthy people across ages. With a J-beta primer mix and a sample-barcoded 5' primer, a second PCR ran about 7 to 12 cycles. TCRdb reprocessed the 5' RACE reads with MiXCR, giving one entry per CDR3 protein. The sample holds about a million distinct CDR3 sequences; about 51% are singletons and the top ten take 20% to 25%. Sequencing was carried out using blood. The receptors originated from a woman aged 55-75 years in good health.

The genes are TRBV18 and TRBJ1-1, with 7 bases that match TRBD1. The CDR3 consists of 15 residues. J gave up 0 bases and V 2 bases, and 3 bases lay outside the gene matches. CDR1 is KGHSH, CDR2 LQKENI, per germline. The CDR3 spells CASSPIDRVNTEAFF. CDR3 sequence (DNA): TGTGCCAGCTCACCAATCGACAGGGTGAACACTGAAGCTTTCTTT. The complete variable domain, with remaining parts taken from reference TRBV18 and TRBJ1-1, reads NAGVMQNPRHLVRRRGQEARLRCSPMKGHSHVYWYRQLPEEGLKFMVYLQKENIIDESGMPKERFSAEFPKEGPSILRIQQVVRGDSAAYFCASSPIDRVNTEAFFGQGTRLTVV.

The genes are TRBV6-1 and TRBJ2-3, with D perhaps matching TRBD2 (7 bases). This CDR3 has 15 amino acids. The V gene's germline CDR1 is MNHNS and CDR2 SASEGT. V was shortened by 3 bases and J by 0 bases, with 10 bases between the two germline ends. DNA for the CDR3: TGTGCCAGCAGTGATAGGGGGGGGAGCACAGATACGCAGTATTTT. Its translation: CASSDRGGSTDTQYF.

This chain joins TRBV7-9 and TRBJ2-7; 11 bases map to TRBD2. Germline assignment: CDR1 SEHNR and CDR2 FQNEAQ (reference sequence). The length of the CDR3 is 16 residues. The J segment lost 4 bases and the V segment lost 5 bases, leaving 10 bases of the junction unmatched. The CDR3 spells CASSPGLAGTSYEQYF. DNA of the CDR3: TGTGCCAGCAGCCCCGGACTAGCGGGTACTTCTTACGAGCAGTACTTC.

This clonotype was picked up one time. This sequence joins TRBV28 and TRBJ2-1, with 8 bases identical to TRBD2. From germline, CDR1 is MDHEN and CDR2 SYDVKM. The CDR3 loop spans 14 amino acids. V lost 7 bases, J lost 7 bases, and 9 bases stayed unmatched. The DNA of the CDR3 is TGTGCCAGCAAAATAGCGGGCGGGGGGAATGAGCAGTTCTTC. Protein: CASKIAGGGNEQFF.

The V call is TRBV12-3 or TRBV12-4, the J call TRBJ1-2, with a possible D match to TRBD1 (6 bases). The germline V and J ends were trimmed by 10 bases and 2 bases, with 14 bases remaining between them. CDR3 length equals 13 residues. The CDR3 coding sequence is TGTGCCATCATTAGGACAGAAAACTATGGCTACACCTTC. Amino acids: CAIIRTENYGYTF.

The chain is built from TRBV25-1 and TRBJ2-4; weak D call: TRBD1 (5 bases). The V gene lost 1 base and the J gene lost 13 bases, with 14 bases spanning the gap. The CDR3 contains 13 residues. Germline values: CDR1 MGHDK, CDR2 SYGVNS. CDR3 in amino acids: CASSEFGQGEQYF. The CDR3 DNA reads as TGTGCCAGCAGTGAATTTGGACAAGGTGAGCAGTACTTC.

This clonotype was seen a handful of times. This chain connects TRBV4-1 to TRBJ2-3; D gene uncertain. The V gene's germline CDR1 is MGHRA and CDR2 YSYEKL. The V end lost 5 bases, the J end lost 3 bases, and 9 bases lay between the germline ends. The CDR3 is 13 residues long. The CDR3 here is CASSIVGTDTQYF. CDR3 in DNA: TGCGCCAGCAGCATAGTGGGTACAGATACGCAGTATTTT.

The chain is built from TRBV12-3 or TRBV12-4 and TRBJ2-3; D is unresolved. V was clipped by 6 bases and J by 9 bases, with 13 bases between them. This CDR3 has 12 amino acids. The CDR3 DNA is TGTGCCAGCAGCCCCTTGGCATACACGCAGTATTTT. Translating gives CASSPLAYTQYF.

The chain has TRBV4-2 and TRBJ2-7; D is ambiguous. In germline, CDR1 is LGHNA, CDR2 YNFKEQ. V was shortened by 1 base and J by 5 bases, with 15 bases between the two germline ends. This CDR3 comprises 15 residues. The CDR3 DNA follows: TGTGCCAGCAGCCAAGGTGCTTCCGGGTTGGACGAGCAGTACTTC. This gives the protein CASSQGASGLDEQYF.

Remarks on this clonotype: This may be a read error: a much more frequent sequence differs by one nucleotide. V is TRBV5-1 and J is TRBJ2-3; D is possibly TRBD2 (7 bases). This CDR3 region has 14 residues. Germline assignment: CDR1 SGHRS and CDR2 YFSETQ. V dropped 5 bases and J dropped 2 bases, with 12 bases sitting between them. The CDR3 loop reads CASRTGGPTDTQYF. The CDR3 DNA reads as TGCGCCAGCAGAACGGGGGGCCCCACAGATACGCAGTATTTT.

This clonotype was seen once. This chain connects TRBV4-2 to TRBJ2-3; 7 bases map to TRBD2. Trimming removed 1 base from V and 0 bases from J; junction bases left unmatched: 4. Per the germline V gene, CDR1 is LGHNA and CDR2 is YNFKEQ. The CDR3 covers 16 residues. In nucleotides, the CDR3 is TGTGCCAGCAGCCAAGTCGGGAGGACTAGCACAGATACGCAGTATTTT. It translates to CASSQVGRTSTDTQYF.

This clonotype has only a few counts. The chain employs TRBV12-3 or TRBV12-4 and TRBJ1-2; D is possibly TRBD1 (5 bases). V dropped 7 bases and J dropped 8 bases, with 20 bases sitting between them. The length of the CDR3 is 14 residues. CDR3 sequence: CASTGGWGPGGYTF. CDR3 nucleotide sequence: TGTGCCAGCACCGGGGGTTGGGGTCCTGGCGGCTACACCTTC.

The chain joins TRBV7-2 to TRBJ2-3; D gene ambiguous. The V gene lost 5 bases and the J gene lost 0 bases, with 15 bases spanning the gap. CDR3 length: 16 amino acids. The V gene's germline CDR1 is SGHTA and CDR2 FQGNSA. CDR3 sequence: CASSTRLGPSTDTQYF. CDR3 DNA sequence: TGTGCCAGCAGCACACGCCTAGGCCCGAGCACAGATACGCAGTATTTT.

The V and J genes are TRBV6-1 and TRBJ2-5, with D tentatively TRBD1 (5 bases). From germline, CDR1 is MNHNS and CDR2 SASEGT. CDR3 size: 13 residues. Trimming took 2 bases from V and 5 from J, leaving 9 bases between them. The CDR3 is CASSERQYETQYF. The CDR3 nucleotides are TGTGCCAGCAGTGAACGACAGTATGAGACCCAGTACTTC.

V usage is TRBV20-1 and J usage is TRBJ1-1; 9 nucleotides match TRBD1. Germline V gene data show CDR1 as DFQATT and CDR2 as SNEGSKA (reference sequence). V lost 0 bases, J lost 11 bases, and 10 bases stayed unmatched. The CDR3 extends over 14 amino acids. CDR3 protein: CSARDSTGGRGAFF. CDR3 sequence (DNA): TGCAGTGCTAGAGATTCCACAGGGGGCCGGGGGGCTTTCTTT.

V and J are TRBV11-1 and TRBJ2-7, with TRBD1 identical over 11 bases. The CDR3 is 18 residues long. In germline, CDR1 is SGHAT, CDR2 FQDESV (reference sequence). The V gene end was trimmed by 5 bases and the J gene end by 0 bases; junction bases not matched to a gene: 12. Here the CDR3 DNA reads TGTGCCAGCAGCCACCGGGACAGGGGGACTTCAACCTCCTACGAGCAGTACTTC. Residues: CASSHRDRGTSTSYEQYF.

The J gene is TRBJ2-1, the V gene TRBV25-1, with TRBD2 identical over 8 bases. The DNA end lines up better with TRBJ2-7; the J call may be wrong. The CDR3 has 16 amino acids. The germline V gene has CDR1 MGHDK and CDR2 SYGVNS. DNA of the CDR3: TGTGCCAGCAGTGAATGGGACGGGAGGGCCTACAATGAGCAGTACTTC. This sequence encodes CASSEWDGRAYNEQYF.

The chain carries TRBV20-1 and TRBJ2-1; D gene uncertain. The length of the CDR3 is 12 residues. The ends were cut back, 3 bases at V and 5 bases at J, with 8 bases in the middle. Germline V lookup: CDR1 DFQATT, CDR2 SNEGSKA (reference sequence). Here the CDR3 DNA reads TGCAGTGCTAGGATGGGGAACAATGAGCAGTTCTTC. It translates to CSARMGNNEQFF.

V usage is TRBV15 and J usage is TRBJ2-5; TRBD1 is a possible D gene (5 bases). This CDR3 comprises 11 residues. Trimming stripped 4 bases from V and 11 bases from J, with 11 bases between. Looked up from germline, CDR1 is LNHNV and CDR2 is YYDKDF (reference sequence). The CDR3 sequence: CATSTQGPQYF. CDR3 nucleotide sequence: TGTGCCACCAGCACCCAGGGTCCACAGTACTTC.

The chain carries TRBV2 and TRBJ1-4; D may be TRBD1 (5 bases). The germline gives CDR1 SNHLY, CDR2 FYNNEI. This CDR3 has 14 amino acids. The V end was cut by 3 bases, the J end by 7 bases, with 12 bases between. CDR3 DNA sequence: TGTGCCAGCAGTGAGGGGGGGTTCGGTGAAAAACTGTTTTTT. This sequence encodes CASSEGGFGEKLFF.

This clonotype was detected a few times. The genes are TRBV20-1 and TRBJ2-1; the D gene is possibly TRBD1 (6 bases). The germline CDR1 and CDR2 sequences are DFQATT and SNEGSKA (reference sequence). Deletions cut 6 bases from V and 5 bases from J, with 11 bases between. The CDR3 covers 12 residues. The CDR3 reads CSAETGHNEQFF. In DNA form, the CDR3 reads TGCAGTGCCGAGACAGGCCACAATGAGCAGTTCTTC.

On this clonotype itself: The junction does not match germline at one end; this may be a read error. The chain couples TRBV18 to TRBJ2-3; TRBD2 is a possible D gene (6 bases). CDR1 KGHSH and CDR2 LQKENI come from the germline V gene. This CDR3 contains 15 residues. CDR3 in DNA: TGTGCCAGCACACCCGGGACGGGGGTAGCTGATACGCAGTATTTT. Translation gives CASTPGTGVADTQYF.

This clonotype was counted many times. The rearrangement joins TRBV29-1 to TRBJ2-3; D is ambiguous. Per the germline V gene, CDR1 is SQVTM and CDR2 is ANQGSEA. Deletions cut 3 bases from V and 2 bases from J, with 21 bases between. The CDR3 has 17 residues. DNA for the CDR3: TGCAGCGTTGATGAGGTGACCACAGAAACCTTCACAGATACGCAGTATTTT. Protein sequence: CSVDEVTTETFTDTQYF.

This chain links TRBV6-6 with TRBJ2-1; 12 nucleotides line up with TRBD2. The ends lost 5 bases at V and 9 bases at J; junction bases unmatched: 8. The V gene's germline CDR1 is MNHNY and CDR2 SVGAGI (reference sequence). CDR3 size: 15 residues. CDR3 residues: CASSKSTSGSAEQFF. The DNA for the CDR3 is TGTGCCAGCAGTAAATCGACTAGCGGGAGTGCTGAGCAGTTCTTC.

This chain links TRBV6-5 with TRBJ2-4; D perhaps matches TRBD1 (6 bases). The germline V and J ends were trimmed by 6 bases and 9 bases, with 15 bases remaining between them. The CDR3 contains 13 residues. The germline V gene encodes CDR1 MNHEY and CDR2 SVGAGI. The DNA for the CDR3 is TGTGCCAGCAGACAAACAGGGTCGAGCATTCAGTACTTC. Amino acids: CASRQTGSSIQYF.